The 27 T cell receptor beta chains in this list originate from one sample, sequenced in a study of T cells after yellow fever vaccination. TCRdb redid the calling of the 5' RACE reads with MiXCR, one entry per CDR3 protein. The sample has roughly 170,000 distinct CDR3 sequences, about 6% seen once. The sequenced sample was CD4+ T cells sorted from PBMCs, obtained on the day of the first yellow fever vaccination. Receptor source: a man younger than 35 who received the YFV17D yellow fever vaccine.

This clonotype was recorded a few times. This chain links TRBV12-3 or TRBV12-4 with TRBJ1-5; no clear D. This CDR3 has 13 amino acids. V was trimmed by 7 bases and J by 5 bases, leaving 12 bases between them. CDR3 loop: CASKGRGDQPQHF. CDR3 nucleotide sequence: TGTGCCAGCAAGGGCAGAGGCGATCAGCCCCAGCATTTT.

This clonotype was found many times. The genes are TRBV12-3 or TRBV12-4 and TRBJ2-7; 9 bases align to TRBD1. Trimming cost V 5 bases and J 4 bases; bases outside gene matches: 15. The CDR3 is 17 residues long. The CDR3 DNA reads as TGTGCCAGCAGTCCCGGCCTCACAGGGGGCAGTGAGTACGAGCAGTACTTC. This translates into CASSPGLTGGSEYEQYF.

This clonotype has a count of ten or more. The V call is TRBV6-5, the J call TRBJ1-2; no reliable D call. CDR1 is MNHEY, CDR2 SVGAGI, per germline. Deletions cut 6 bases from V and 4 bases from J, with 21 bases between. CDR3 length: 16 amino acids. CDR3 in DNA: TGTGCCAGCAGGGGCCCTTCCGCTAGCTTGCTCTATGGCTACACCTTC. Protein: CASRGPSASLLYGYTF.

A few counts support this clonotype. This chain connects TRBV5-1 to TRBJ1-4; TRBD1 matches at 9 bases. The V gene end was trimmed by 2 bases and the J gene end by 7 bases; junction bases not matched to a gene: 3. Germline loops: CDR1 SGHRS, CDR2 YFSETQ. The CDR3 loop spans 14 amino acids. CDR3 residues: CASSLQGAGEKLFF. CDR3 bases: TGCGCCAGCAGCTTACAGGGGGCTGGTGAAAAACTGTTTTTT.

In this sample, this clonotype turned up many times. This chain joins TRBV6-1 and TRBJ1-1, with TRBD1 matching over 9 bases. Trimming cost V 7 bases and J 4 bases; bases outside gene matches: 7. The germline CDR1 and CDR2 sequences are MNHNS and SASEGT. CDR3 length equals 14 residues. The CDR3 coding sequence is TGTGCCAGCACCAGACAGGGGGTCGGCACTGAAGCTTTCTTT. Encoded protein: CASTRQGVGTEAFF.

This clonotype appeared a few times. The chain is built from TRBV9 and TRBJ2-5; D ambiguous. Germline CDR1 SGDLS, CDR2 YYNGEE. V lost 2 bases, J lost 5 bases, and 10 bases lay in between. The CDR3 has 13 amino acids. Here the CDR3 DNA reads TGTGCCAGCAGCGTTTACGGACGGGAGACCCAGTACTTC. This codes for CASSVYGRETQYF.

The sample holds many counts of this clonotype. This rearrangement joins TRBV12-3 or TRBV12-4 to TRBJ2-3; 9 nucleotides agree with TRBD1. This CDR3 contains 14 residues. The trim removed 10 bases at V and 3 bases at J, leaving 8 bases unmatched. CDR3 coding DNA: TGTGCCACCAGCGCGGACAGGGGTACAGATACGCAGTATTTT. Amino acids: CATSADRGTDTQYF.

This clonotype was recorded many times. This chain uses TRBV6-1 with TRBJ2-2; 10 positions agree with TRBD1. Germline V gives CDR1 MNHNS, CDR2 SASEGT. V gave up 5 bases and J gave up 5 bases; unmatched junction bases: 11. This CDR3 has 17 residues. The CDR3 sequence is CASSPFRDRGGTGELFF. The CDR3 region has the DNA TGTGCCAGCAGTCCGTTTCGGGACAGGGGTGGTACCGGGGAGCTGTTTTTT.

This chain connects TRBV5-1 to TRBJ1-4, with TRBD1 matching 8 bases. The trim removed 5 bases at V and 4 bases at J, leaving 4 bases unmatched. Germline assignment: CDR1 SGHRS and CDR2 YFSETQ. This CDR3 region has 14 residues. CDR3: CASRMTGDNEKLFF. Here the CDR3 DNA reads TGCGCCAGCAGGATGACAGGGGATAATGAAAAACTGTTTTTT.

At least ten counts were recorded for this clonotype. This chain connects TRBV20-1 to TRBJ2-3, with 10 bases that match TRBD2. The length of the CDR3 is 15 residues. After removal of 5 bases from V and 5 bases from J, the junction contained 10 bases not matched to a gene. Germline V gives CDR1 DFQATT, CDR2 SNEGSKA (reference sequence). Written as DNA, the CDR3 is TGCAGTGCTGCAGACAGCGGGGGGGCGGGAGATACGCAGTATTTT. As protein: CSAADSGGAGDTQYF.

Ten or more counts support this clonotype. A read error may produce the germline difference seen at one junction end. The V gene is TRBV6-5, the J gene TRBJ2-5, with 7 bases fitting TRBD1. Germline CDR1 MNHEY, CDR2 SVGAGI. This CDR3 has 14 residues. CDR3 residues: CASSSPTGTETKYF. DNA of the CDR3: TGTGCCAGCAGTTCCCCGACAGGGACGGAGACCAAGTACTTC.

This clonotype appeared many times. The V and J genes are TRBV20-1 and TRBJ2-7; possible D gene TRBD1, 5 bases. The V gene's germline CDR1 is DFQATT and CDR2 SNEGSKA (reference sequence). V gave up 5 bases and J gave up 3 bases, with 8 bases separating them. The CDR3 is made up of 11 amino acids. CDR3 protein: CSAGAHYEQYV. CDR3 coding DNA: TGCAGTGCTGGGGCGCACTACGAGCAGTACGTC.

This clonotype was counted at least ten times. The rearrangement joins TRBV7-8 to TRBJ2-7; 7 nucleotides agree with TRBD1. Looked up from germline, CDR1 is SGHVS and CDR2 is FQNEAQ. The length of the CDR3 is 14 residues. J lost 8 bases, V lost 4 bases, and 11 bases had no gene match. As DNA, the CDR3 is TGTGCCAGCAGCTCAGCCAGGGGGTTGTACCAGCAGTACTTC. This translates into CASSSARGLYQQYF.

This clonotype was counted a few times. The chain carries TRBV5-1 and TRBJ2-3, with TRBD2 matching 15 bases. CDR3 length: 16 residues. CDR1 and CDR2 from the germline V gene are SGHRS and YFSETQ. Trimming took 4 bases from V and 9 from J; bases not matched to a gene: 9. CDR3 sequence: CASSPAGTSGGRTQYF. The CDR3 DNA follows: TGCGCCAGCAGCCCCGCCGGGACTAGCGGGGGGAGGACGCAGTATTTT.

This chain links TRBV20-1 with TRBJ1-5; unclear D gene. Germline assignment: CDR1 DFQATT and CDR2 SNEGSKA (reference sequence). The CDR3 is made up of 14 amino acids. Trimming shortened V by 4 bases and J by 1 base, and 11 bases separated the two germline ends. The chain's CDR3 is CSAMPGLSNQPQHF. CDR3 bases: TGCAGTGCTATGCCGGGATTAAGCAATCAGCCCCAGCATTTT.

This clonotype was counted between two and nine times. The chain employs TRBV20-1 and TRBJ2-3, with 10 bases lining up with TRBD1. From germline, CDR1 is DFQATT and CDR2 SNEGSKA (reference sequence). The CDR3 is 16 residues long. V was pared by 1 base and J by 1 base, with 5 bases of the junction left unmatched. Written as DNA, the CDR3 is TGCAGTGCTAGAGGCCTAGGGACAGGGGGCACAGATACGCAGTATTTT. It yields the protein CSARGLGTGGTDTQYF.

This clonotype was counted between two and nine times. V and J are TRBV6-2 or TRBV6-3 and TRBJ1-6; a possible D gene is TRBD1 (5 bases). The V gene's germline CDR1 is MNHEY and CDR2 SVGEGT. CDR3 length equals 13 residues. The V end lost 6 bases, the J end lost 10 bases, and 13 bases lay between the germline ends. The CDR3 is CASRAQGDSPLHF. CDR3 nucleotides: TGTGCCAGCAGAGCACAAGGGGACTCACCCCTCCACTTT.

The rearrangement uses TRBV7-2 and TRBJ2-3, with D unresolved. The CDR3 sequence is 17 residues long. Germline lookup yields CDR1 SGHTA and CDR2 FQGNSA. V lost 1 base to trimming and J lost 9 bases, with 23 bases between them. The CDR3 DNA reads TGTGCCAGCAGCTTAGGGACCTTATTACAACGTCGTGCCACGCAGTATTTT. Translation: CASSLGTLLQRRATQYF.

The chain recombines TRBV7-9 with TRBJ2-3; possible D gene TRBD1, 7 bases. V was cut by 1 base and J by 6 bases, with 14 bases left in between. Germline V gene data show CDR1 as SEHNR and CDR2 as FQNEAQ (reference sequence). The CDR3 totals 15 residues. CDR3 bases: TGTGCCAGCAGCTTAGGGGGGGACAGAACCGATACGCAGTATTTT. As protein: CASSLGGDRTDTQYF.

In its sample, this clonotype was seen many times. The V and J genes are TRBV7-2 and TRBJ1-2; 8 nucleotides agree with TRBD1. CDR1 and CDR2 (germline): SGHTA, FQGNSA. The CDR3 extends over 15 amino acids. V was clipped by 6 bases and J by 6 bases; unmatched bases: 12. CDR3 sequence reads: CASRRDRGRENGYTF. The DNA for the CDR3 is TGTGCCAGCAGACGAGACAGGGGTAGGGAGAATGGCTACACCTTC.

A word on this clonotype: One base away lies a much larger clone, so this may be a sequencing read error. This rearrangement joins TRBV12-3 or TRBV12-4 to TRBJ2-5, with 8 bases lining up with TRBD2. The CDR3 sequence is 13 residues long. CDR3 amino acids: CARSFGTRETQYF. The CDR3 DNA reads TGTGCCAGAAGTTTTGGGACTAGAGAGACCCAGTACTTC.

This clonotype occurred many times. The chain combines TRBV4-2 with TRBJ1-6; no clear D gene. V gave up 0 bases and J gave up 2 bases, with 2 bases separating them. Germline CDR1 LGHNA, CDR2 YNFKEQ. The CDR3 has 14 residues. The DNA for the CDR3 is TGTGCCAGCAGCCAAGAAACCTATAATTCACCCCTCCACTTT. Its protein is CASSQETYNSPLHF.

Here the CDR3 DNA reads TGTGCCAGCAGAGCCTACGTCGGGGGGGCCTACGAGCAGTACTTC. Translating gives CASRAYVGGAYEQYF. The chain uses TRBV6-5 and TRBJ2-7; 8 nucleotides line up with TRBD2. J was trimmed by 2 bases and V by 6 bases; bases with no gene match: 9. Germline lookup yields CDR1 MNHEY and CDR2 SVGAGI. The CDR3 covers 15 residues.

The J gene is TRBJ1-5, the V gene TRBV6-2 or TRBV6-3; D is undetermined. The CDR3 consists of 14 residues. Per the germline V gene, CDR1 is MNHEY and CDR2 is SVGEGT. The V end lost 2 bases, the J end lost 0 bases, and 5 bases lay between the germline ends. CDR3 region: CASSYQYSNQPQHF. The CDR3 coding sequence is TGTGCCAGCAGTTACCAGTATAGCAATCAGCCCCAGCATTTT.

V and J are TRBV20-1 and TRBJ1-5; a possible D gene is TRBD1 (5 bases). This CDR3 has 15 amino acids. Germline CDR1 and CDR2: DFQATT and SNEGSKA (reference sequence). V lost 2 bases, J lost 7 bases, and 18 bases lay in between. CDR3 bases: TGCAGTGCTAGATCGGGGCCCGGGATTTGGCAGCCCCAGCATTTT. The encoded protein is CSARSGPGIWQPQHF.

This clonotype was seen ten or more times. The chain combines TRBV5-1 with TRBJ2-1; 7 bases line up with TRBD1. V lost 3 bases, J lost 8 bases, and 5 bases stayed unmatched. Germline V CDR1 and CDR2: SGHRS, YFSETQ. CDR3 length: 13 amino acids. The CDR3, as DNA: TGCGCCAGCAGCTACGGGACAGCCGATGAGCAGTTCTTC. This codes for CASSYGTADEQFF.

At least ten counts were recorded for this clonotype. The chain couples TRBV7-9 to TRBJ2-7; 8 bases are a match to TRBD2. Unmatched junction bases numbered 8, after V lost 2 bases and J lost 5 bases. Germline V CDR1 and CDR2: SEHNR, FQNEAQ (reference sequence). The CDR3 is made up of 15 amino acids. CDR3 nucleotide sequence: TGTGCCAGCAGCTTACCCGCCGAGCGGGGGAACGAGCAGTACTTC. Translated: CASSLPAERGNEQYF.